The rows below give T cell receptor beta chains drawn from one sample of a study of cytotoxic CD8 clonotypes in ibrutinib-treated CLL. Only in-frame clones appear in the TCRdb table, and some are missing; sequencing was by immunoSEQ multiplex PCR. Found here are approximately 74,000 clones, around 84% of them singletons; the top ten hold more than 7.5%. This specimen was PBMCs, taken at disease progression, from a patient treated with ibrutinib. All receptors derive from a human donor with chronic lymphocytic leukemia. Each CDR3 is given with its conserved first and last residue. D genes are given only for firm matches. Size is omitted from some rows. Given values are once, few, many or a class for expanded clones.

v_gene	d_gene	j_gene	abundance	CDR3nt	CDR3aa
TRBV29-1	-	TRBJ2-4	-	TGCAGCGTTGAAGGGGGTCAGGGAAACTTAGCCAAAAACATTCAGTACTTC	CSVEGGQGNLAKNIQYF
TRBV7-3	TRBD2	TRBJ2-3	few	TGTGCCAGCAGCTTAATGGGGACTAGCGGGCTTAGCACAGATACGCAGTATTTT	CASSLMGTSGLSTDTQYF
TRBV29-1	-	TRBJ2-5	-	TGCAGCGTTGGGGATCTTTGGAGGGAGACCCAGTACTTC	CSVGDLWRETQYF
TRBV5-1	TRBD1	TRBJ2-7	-	TGCGCCAGCAGCTTTGGGACAGTCTACGAGCAGTACTTC	CASSFGTVYEQYF
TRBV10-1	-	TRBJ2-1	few	TGCGCCAGCAGTGACGGGGGCTCCTACAATGAGCAGTTCTTC	CASSDGGSYNEQFF
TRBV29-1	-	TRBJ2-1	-	TGCAGCGTCGGCTACGGCTACAATGAGCAGTTCTTC	CSVGYGYNEQFF
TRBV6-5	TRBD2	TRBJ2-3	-	TGTGCCAGCAGAAGAGCGGGAGCGGAGAATACGCAGTATTTT	CASRRAGAENTQYF
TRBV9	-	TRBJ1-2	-	TGTGCCAGCAGCGGTAGCCTAAGGGGGTATGGCTACACCTTC	CASSGSLRGYGYTF
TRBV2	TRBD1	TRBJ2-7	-	TGTGCCTGCGGACAGGAAACCTACGAGCAGTACTTC	CACGQETYEQYF
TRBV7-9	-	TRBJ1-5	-	TGTGCCAGCAGCGATGACAGCCTCCCCCAGCATTTT	CASSDDSLPQHF
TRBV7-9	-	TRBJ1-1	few	TGTGCCAGCAGCCCGGCGGAAGAGGGCAGAGCTTTCTTT	CASSPAEEGRAFF
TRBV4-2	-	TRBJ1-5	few	TGTGCCAGCAGCCAAGGCCCCCTCAATCAGCCCCAGCATTTT	CASSQGPLNQPQHF
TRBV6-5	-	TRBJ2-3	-	TGTGCCAGCAGTTCCCGCAGGGGCGCCGGCACAGATACGCAGTATTTT	CASSSRRGAGTDTQYF
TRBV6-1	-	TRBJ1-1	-	TGTGCCAGCAGTACCAGGGTCAACACTGAAGCTTTCTTT	CASSTRVNTEAFF
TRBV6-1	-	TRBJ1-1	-	TGTGCCAGCAGTGAAGTTGTCAGGGGAGTAGCTTTCTTT	CASSEVVRGVAFF
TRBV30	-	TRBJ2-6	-	TGTGCCTGGAAGAGGGGAGGGGGGGCGGCTGGGGCCAACGTCCTGACTTTC	CAWKRGGGAAGANVLTF
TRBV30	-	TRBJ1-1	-	TGTGCCTGGAGTCCCTCCAGGGTCCGCCCGCCTGATGAAACTTTCTTT	CAWSPSRVRPPDETFF
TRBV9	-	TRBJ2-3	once	TGTGCCAGCAGCCCACAGACCACAGATACGCAGTATTTT	CASSPQTTDTQYF
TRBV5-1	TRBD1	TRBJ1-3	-	TGCGCCAGCAGCCCTATTGGGTCAGGGGGATTCGGTAAAAGAAACACCATATATTTT	CASSPIGSGGFGKRNTIYF